These 27 T cell receptor beta chains were sequenced from one sample in a study of blood T cell repertoires in COVID-19. Sequencing used immunoSEQ multiplex PCR; TCRdb keeps in-frame clones, though not all of them. The sample holds around 180,000 clones, 75% to 90% seen once. The sequenced material came from peripheral blood. The receptors shown here come from a human donor with active or convalescent COVID-19. The donor label of this sample is uncertain.

This sequence joins TRBV6-6 and TRBJ1-6; D is possibly TRBD1 (5 bases). Trimming cost V 6 bases and J 3 bases, with 12 bases left between them. The CDR3 is 15 amino acids. The germline V gene has CDR1 MNHNY and CDR2 SVGAGI (reference sequence). The CDR3 nucleotides read TGTGCCAGCAGCCCTTTCCAGGGCTATAATTCACCCCTCCACTTT. The encoded protein is CASSPFQGYNSPLHF.

The count of this clone is one. The V and J genes are TRBV7-2 and TRBJ2-3; TRBD1 might be the D (5 bases). Trimming stripped 1 base from V and 2 bases from J, with 10 bases between. This CDR3 has 15 residues. Germline V gene lookup returns CDR1 SGHTA and CDR2 FQGNSA. CDR3 bases: TGTGCCAGCAGCTTAGAAAGGGGTTTCACAGATACGCAGTATTTT. As protein: CASSLERGFTDTQYF.

The rearrangement uses TRBV5-1 and TRBJ2-7; 11 bases fit TRBD2. Germline CDR1 reads SGHRS; CDR2 reads YFSETQ. The CDR3 totals 17 residues. Germline trimming cut 5 bases from V and 0 bases from J; bases unmatched to any gene: 10. The CDR3 sequence is CASSPTLLAGVSYEQYF. CDR3 nucleotides: TGCGCCAGCAGTCCGACACTACTAGCGGGAGTCTCCTACGAGCAGTACTTC.

The chain uses TRBV5-1 and TRBJ1-4; 7 nucleotides line up with TRBD1. The length of the CDR3 is 15 residues. J gave up 4 bases and V 2 bases, and 5 bases lay outside the gene matches. CDR1 and CDR2 from the germline V gene are SGHRS and YFSETQ. The CDR3: CASSFEGAFNEKLFF. CDR3 bases: TGCGCCAGCAGCTTCGAGGGGGCCTTTAATGAAAAACTGTTTTTT.

V gene TRBV18 combines with J gene TRBJ1-6, with a possible D match to TRBD1 (5 bases). The CDR3 loop spans 15 amino acids. Deletions cut 5 bases from V and 10 bases from J, with 18 bases between. Germline lookup yields CDR1 KGHSH and CDR2 LQKENI. Written as DNA, the CDR3 is TGTGCCAGCTCAATGGGGGGGGGACTAGAATCACCCCTCCACTTT. Translation gives CASSMGGGLESPLHF.

Note on this clone: The junction and the germline gene differ at one end; a read error may be behind it. This chain links TRBV5-1 with TRBJ2-1; TRBD2 might be the D (6 bases). CDR3 size: 11 residues. Germline V gives CDR1 SGHRS, CDR2 YFSETQ. The CDR3: CASSLVGGWVF. In DNA, the CDR3 is TGCGCCAGCAGCTTGGTTGGGGGGTGGGTCTTC.

CDR3 coding DNA: TGCGCCAGCAGTCAAACAGGGGCTCAGCCCCAGCATTTT. It encodes CASSQTGAQPQHF. The rearrangement uses TRBV5-1 and TRBJ1-5; 7 bases are shared with TRBD1. Germline V gene sequence: CDR1 SGHRS, CDR2 YFSETQ. There are 13 residues in the CDR3. Trimming took 5 bases from V and 6 from J; bases not matched to a gene: 5.

The chain couples TRBV30 to TRBJ1-2; 7 bases match TRBD1. V lost 1 base and J lost 5; bases outside the gene matches: 7. The CDR3 has 14 residues. Germline-derived CDR1 and CDR2 are GTSNPN and SVGIG (reference sequence). Here the CDR3 reads CAWSEQGSRYGYTF. The CDR3 nucleotides are TGTGCCTGGAGTGAACAGGGGAGTAGGTATGGCTACACCTTC.

A few counts support this clone. This sequence joins TRBV6-4 and TRBJ2-3; tentative D call: TRBD2 (7 bases). The CDR3 contains 14 residues. The V end was cut by 2 bases, the J end by 2 bases, with 8 bases between. CDR1 MRHNA and CDR2 SNTAGT come from the germline V gene. CDR3 nucleotide sequence: TGTGCCAGCAGTGACGGGGGGGCCACAGATACGCAGTATTTT. It encodes CASSDGGATDTQYF.

V usage is TRBV18 and J usage is TRBJ1-2; 7 bases map to TRBD1. The germline V gene encodes CDR1 KGHSH and CDR2 LQKENI. Trimming at V came to 4 bases and at J to 2 bases, leaving 1 base not matched to a gene. The CDR3 contains 13 residues. CDR3 nucleotides: TGTGCCAGCTCACGACAGGGAAACTATGGCTACACCTTC. It specifies CASSRQGNYGYTF.

CDR3 amino acids: CASSYPTPQGLGEAFF. CDR3 sequence (DNA): TGTGCCAGCAGTTACCCGACCCCGCAGGGATTGGGTGAAGCTTTCTTT. The rearrangement links TRBV6-5 to TRBJ1-1; D possibly corresponds to TRBD1 (5 bases). Trimming left V 2 bases short and J 7 bases short, with 20 bases between. CDR3 length: 16 residues. Germline V gene lookup returns CDR1 MNHEY and CDR2 SVGAGI.

The CDR3 region has the DNA TGTGCCAGCAGTGATTCCTGCGGGAGGCCCCCCTACGAGCAGTACTTC. It encodes CASSDSCGRPPYEQYF. This chain uses TRBV6-4 with TRBJ2-7; 8 bases map to TRBD2. The CDR3 sequence is 16 residues long. Germline V gene data show CDR1 as MRHNA and CDR2 as SNTAGT. Losses at the gene ends were 3 bases for V and 2 bases for J; bases not matched to a gene: 9.

V and J are TRBV7-9 and TRBJ1-4, with 7 bases matching TRBD1. Germline CDR1 and CDR2: SEHNR and FQNEAQ (reference sequence). This CDR3 comprises 16 residues. J gave up 3 bases and V 3 bases, and 7 bases lay outside the gene matches. This chain's CDR3 is CASSFYRGTANEKLFF. CDR3 nucleotides: TGTGCCAGCAGCTTCTACCGAGGGACAGCTAATGAAAAACTGTTTTTT.

This clone was picked up one time. The V call is TRBV7-9, the J call TRBJ2-3; a possible D gene is TRBD2 (5 bases). Trimming shortened V by 5 bases and J by 6 bases, and 15 bases separated the two germline ends. In germline, CDR1 is SEHNR, CDR2 FQNEAQ (reference sequence). The CDR3 is 14 amino acids. The CDR3 DNA is TGTGCCAGCAGCCGTGAGGGTGTATGGGATACGCAGTATTTT. Translation gives CASSREGVWDTQYF. Together with reference TRBV7-9 and TRBJ2-3, the CDR3 gives the full variable domain: DTGVSQNPRHKITKRGQNVTFRCDPISEHNRLYWYRQTLGQGPEFLTYFQNEAQLEKSRLLSDRFSAERPKGSFSTLEIQRTEQGDSAMYLCASSREGVWDTQYFGPGTRLTVL.

J is TRBJ1-1 and V is TRBV7-6, with a weak D call TRBD1 (6 bases). The CDR3 spans 15 residues. From germline, CDR1 is SGHVS and CDR2 FNYEAQ. V gave up 2 bases and J gave up 3 bases, with 13 bases separating them. CDR3: CASSLRGAGDTEAFF. The CDR3 DNA follows: TGTGCCAGCAGCTTACGGGGGGCTGGGGACACTGAAGCTTTCTTT.

V and J are TRBV2 and TRBJ1-1; D may be TRBD1 (5 bases). This CDR3 region has 12 residues. V was clipped by 9 bases and J by 9 bases, with 17 bases between them. Germline values: CDR1 SNHLY, CDR2 FYNNEI. This CDR3 reads CARNRDYAQAFF. CDR3 bases: TGTGCCAGAAACCGGGACTATGCTCAAGCTTTCTTT.

V gene TRBV7-9 combines with J gene TRBJ1-2; TRBD1 agrees at 8 bases. Trimming removed 5 bases from V and 4 bases from J; junction bases left unmatched: 9. The CDR3 runs to 15 residues. The germline V gene encodes CDR1 SEHNR and CDR2 FQNEAQ (reference sequence). The CDR3, as DNA: TGTGCCAGCAGCCGGCTGGGACAGGTCGGCTATGGCTACACCTTC. Protein sequence: CASSRLGQVGYGYTF.

The chain couples TRBV21-1 to TRBJ2-5; the DNA was not used to check the table's D call, TRBD2. TRBV21-1 is described as a pseudogene. The CDR3 spans 15 residues. CDR3 nucleotides: TGTGCCAGCAGCATTACTAGCGGGAAATTCGAGACCCAGTACTTC. Its protein is CASSITSGKFETQYF.

The rearrangement uses TRBV6-4 and TRBJ1-2, with 8 positions matching TRBD1. Germline CDR1 and CDR2: MRHNA and SNTAGT. The CDR3 loop spans 16 amino acids. V lost 4 bases to trimming and J lost 8 bases; unmatched junction nucleotides: 15. CDR3 DNA sequence: TGTGCCAGCAGTGTTCGGAAGGACAGGGTGATGGAAGGCTACACCTTC. Protein sequence: CASSVRKDRVMEGYTF.

The chain employs TRBV11-2 and TRBJ1-1; 7 positions agree with TRBD1. This CDR3 has 16 amino acids. CDR1 is SGHAT and CDR2 is FQNNGV in the germline V gene. The trim removed 3 bases at V and 0 bases at J, leaving 7 bases unmatched. In DNA, the CDR3 is TGTGCCAGCAGCTTTTCAGGGGGGCGGATGAACACTGAAGCTTTCTTT. Translation gives CASSFSGGRMNTEAFF.

This clone was picked up one time. The chain carries TRBV28 and TRBJ1-5; TRBD1 is a possible D gene (6 bases). This CDR3 has 17 amino acids. CDR1 is MDHEN, CDR2 SYDVKM, per germline. Trimming took 6 bases from V and 0 from J, leaving 18 bases between them. CDR3: CASRTWGPQYSNQPQHF. The CDR3 DNA follows: TGTGCCAGCAGGACCTGGGGGCCCCAATATAGCAATCAGCCCCAGCATTTT. The full variable domain, rest sourced from reference TRBV28 and TRBJ1-5, is DVKVTQSSRYLVKRTGEKVFLECVQDMDHENMFWYRQDPGLGLRLIYFSYDVKMKEKGDIPEGYSVSREKKERFSLILESASTNQTSMYLCASRTWGPQYSNQPQHFGDGTRLSIL.

This chain uses TRBV2 with TRBJ1-6; weak D call: TRBD1 (5 bases). Trimming cost V 7 bases and J 9 bases, with 22 bases left between them. The CDR3 extends over 16 amino acids. Per germline, CDR1 SNHLY and CDR2 FYNNEI. The CDR3 loop is CASKKPGTSGGSPLHF. The CDR3 DNA is TGTGCCAGCAAAAAACCAGGGACTTCGGGGGGTTCACCCCTCCACTTT.

This chain links TRBV3-1 (or the pseudogene TRBV3-2) with TRBJ2-5, with TRBD1 matching 9 bases. CDR1 and CDR2 (germline): LGHDT, YNNKEL (reference sequence). Unmatched junction bases numbered 8, after V lost 1 base and J lost 2 bases. This CDR3 spans 17 amino acids. CDR3: CASSQGANRGRQETQYF. The CDR3 DNA sequence: TGTGCCAGCAGCCAAGGGGCAAACAGGGGGCGTCAAGAGACCCAGTACTTC.

This clone was recorded a few times. DNA for the CDR3: TGTGCCAGCAGCCTGCAGGGAACCTACGAGCAGTACTTC. Its translation is CASSLQGTYEQYF. This sequence joins TRBV14 and TRBJ2-7, with a weak D call TRBD1 (5 bases). Germline V lookup: CDR1 SGHDN, CDR2 FVKESK. There are 13 residues in the CDR3. Trimming took 4 bases from V and 2 from J, leaving 9 bases between them.

This sequence joins TRBV15 and TRBJ2-7; 8 nucleotides align to TRBD2. This CDR3 comprises 14 residues. V gave up 3 bases and J gave up 2 bases; unmatched junction bases: 3. CDR1 is LNHNV and CDR2 is YYDKDF in the germline V gene (reference sequence). DNA for the CDR3: TGTGCCACCAGCAGGGAGGGACTAGCCTACGAGCAGTACTTC. Its translation: CATSREGLAYEQYF. Based on the CDR3 plus reference TRBV15 and TRBJ2-7, the full variable domain is DAMVIQNPRYQVTQFGKPVTLSCSQTLNHNVMYWYQQKSSQAPKLLFHYYDKDFNNEADTPDNFQSRRPNTSFCFLDIRSPGLGDTAMYLCATSREGLAYEQYFGPGTRLTVT.

The chain joins TRBV19 to TRBJ2-4; 9 bases fit TRBD1. CDR3 length equals 14 residues. V lost 6 bases and J lost 6; bases outside the gene matches: 6. Germline V CDR1 and CDR2: LNHDA, SQIVND (reference sequence). Written as DNA, the CDR3 is TGTGCCAGTAGACCGAGACAGGGGGGAAACATTCAGTACTTC. Its protein product is CASRPRQGGNIQYF.

The V gene is TRBV27, the J gene TRBJ2-7; D is perhaps TRBD2 (5 bases). V was pared by 5 bases and J by 2 bases, with 13 bases between. Germline CDR1 is MNHEY and CDR2 is SMNVEV (reference sequence). The CDR3 loop spans 14 amino acids. In DNA form, the CDR3 reads TGTGCCAGCAGTCCCGCGGAGGCCCCCTACGAGCAGTACTTC. It yields the protein CASSPAEAPYEQYF.